This TCR beta chain derives from a study of blood T cell repertoires in COVID-19. Across the whole study: The study drew acute and convalescent COVID-19 samples from the United States, Italy and Spain.

Original data processing: Reference gene primer amplification yielded estimated nucleated cell counts. Measured with immunoSEQ multiplex PCR; TCRdb has only the in-frame clones, and not every one. That table furnishes V, J and clone size, whereas the DNA furnished D and trimming. Found here are around 260,000 clones, about 85% of them singletons; the top ten hold 0.85% to 1%. Trimming took 4 bases from V and 0 from J, leaving 9 bases between them. The germline V gene encodes CDR1 LGHDT and CDR2 YNNKEL (reference sequence). The CDR3 has 14 amino acids. The table lists this clone with a few counts. The source material was peripheral blood. This chain connects TRBV3-1 (or the pseudogene TRBV3-2) to TRBJ1-1, with D possibly being TRBD1 (6 bases). The receptor's source is a human donor with COVID-19, enrolled during active disease. The donor label of this sample is uncertain. The CDR3, as DNA: TGTGCCAGCAGCCTGGGACATATGAACACTGAAGCTTTCTTT. It translates to CASSLGHMNTEAFF.